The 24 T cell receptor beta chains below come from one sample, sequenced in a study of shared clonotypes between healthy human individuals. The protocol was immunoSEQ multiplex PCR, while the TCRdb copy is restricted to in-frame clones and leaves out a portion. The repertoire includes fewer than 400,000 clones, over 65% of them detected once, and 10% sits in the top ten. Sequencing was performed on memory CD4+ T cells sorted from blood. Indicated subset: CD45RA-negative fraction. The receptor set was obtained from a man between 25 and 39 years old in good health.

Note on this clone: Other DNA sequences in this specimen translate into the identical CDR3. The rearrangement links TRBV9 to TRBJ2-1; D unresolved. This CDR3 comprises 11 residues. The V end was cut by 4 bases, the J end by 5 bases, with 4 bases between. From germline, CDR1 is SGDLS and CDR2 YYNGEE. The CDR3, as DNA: TGTGCCAGCAGCTTGAACAATGAGCAGTTCTTC. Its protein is CASSLNNEQFF.

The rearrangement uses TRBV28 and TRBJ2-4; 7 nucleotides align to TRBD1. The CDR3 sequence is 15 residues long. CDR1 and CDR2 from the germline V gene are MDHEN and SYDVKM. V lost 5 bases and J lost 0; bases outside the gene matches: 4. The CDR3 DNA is TGTGCCAGCAGTGGGGACAGATTAGCCAAAAACATTCAGTACTTC. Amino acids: CASSGDRLAKNIQYF.

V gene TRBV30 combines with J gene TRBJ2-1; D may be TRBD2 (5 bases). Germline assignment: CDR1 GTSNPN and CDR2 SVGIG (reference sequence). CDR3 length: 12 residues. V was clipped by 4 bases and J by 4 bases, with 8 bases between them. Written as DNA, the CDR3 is TGTGCCTGGAAGGACTCATACAATGAGCAGTTCTTC. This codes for CAWKDSYNEQFF.

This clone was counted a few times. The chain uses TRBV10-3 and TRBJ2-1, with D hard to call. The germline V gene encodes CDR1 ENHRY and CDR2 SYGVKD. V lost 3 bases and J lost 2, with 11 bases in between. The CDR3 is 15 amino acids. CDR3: CAISDDLSPYNEQFF. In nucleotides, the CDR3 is TGTGCCATCAGTGACGACCTTAGTCCCTACAATGAGCAGTTCTTC.

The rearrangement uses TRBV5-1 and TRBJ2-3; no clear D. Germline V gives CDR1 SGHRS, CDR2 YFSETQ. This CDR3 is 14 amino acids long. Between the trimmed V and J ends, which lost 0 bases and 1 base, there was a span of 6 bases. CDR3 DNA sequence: TGCGCCAGCAGCTTGGCTCCAGGCACAGATACGCAGTATTTT. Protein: CASSLAPGTDTQYF.

The CDR3 bases are TGTGCCATTGTGGACATCCCGGACACTGAAGCTTTCTTT. It codes for CAIVDIPDTEAFF. The rearrangement links TRBV10-3 to TRBJ1-1; possibly TRBD1 for D (5 bases). The V end was cut by 9 bases, the J end by 3 bases, with 14 bases between. This CDR3 region has 13 residues. CDR1 and CDR2 (germline): ENHRY, SYGVKD.

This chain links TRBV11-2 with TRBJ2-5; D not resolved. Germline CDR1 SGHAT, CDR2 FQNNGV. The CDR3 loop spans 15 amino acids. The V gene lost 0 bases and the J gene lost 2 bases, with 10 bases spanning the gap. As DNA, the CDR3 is TGTGCCAGCAGCTTAGACCGACAACGACAAGAGACCCAGTACTTC. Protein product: CASSLDRQRQETQYF. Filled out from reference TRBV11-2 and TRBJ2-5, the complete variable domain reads EAGVAQSPRYKIIEKRQSVAFWCNPISGHATLYWYQQILGQGPKLLIQFQNNGVVDDSQLPKDRFSAERLKGVDSTLKIQPAKLEDSAVYLCASSLDRQRQETQYFGPGTRLLVL.

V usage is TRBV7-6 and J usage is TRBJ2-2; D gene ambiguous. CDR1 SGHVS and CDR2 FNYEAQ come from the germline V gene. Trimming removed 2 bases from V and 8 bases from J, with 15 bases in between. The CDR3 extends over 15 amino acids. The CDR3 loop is CASSLINSPRGELFF. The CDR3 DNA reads TGTGCCAGCAGCTTAATCAACAGCCCTCGGGGGGAGCTGTTTTTT.

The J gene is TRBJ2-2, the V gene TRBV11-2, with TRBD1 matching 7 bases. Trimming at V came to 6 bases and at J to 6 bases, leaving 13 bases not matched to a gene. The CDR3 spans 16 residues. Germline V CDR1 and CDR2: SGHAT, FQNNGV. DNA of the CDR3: TGTGCCAGCAGTGCCGCCAGGGGGTATGGGGCCGGGGAGCTGTTTTTT. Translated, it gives CASSAARGYGAGELFF.

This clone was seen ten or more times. CDR3 region: CASSESFGRARYNEQFF. The CDR3 bases are TGTGCCAGCAGTGAATCCTTCGGGAGGGCCAGGTACAATGAGCAGTTCTTC. The chain uses TRBV2 and TRBJ2-1, with TRBD2 matching over 8 bases. The germline gives CDR1 SNHLY, CDR2 FYNNEI. V was clipped by 2 bases and J by 4 bases; unmatched bases: 10. This CDR3 region has 17 residues.

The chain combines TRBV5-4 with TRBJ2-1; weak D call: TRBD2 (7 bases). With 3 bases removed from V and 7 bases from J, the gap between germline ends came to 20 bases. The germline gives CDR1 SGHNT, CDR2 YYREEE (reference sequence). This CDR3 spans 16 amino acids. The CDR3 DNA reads TGTGCCAGCAGCTCCCCGGGGTGGGGGGGGCGAAATGAGCAGTTCTTC. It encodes CASSSPGWGGRNEQFF. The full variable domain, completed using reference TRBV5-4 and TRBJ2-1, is ETGVTQSPTHLIKTRGQQVTLRCSSQSGHNTVSWYQQALGQGPQFIFQYYREEENGRGNFPPRFSGLQFPNYSSELNVNALELDDSALYLCASSSPGWGGRNEQFFGPGTRLTVL.

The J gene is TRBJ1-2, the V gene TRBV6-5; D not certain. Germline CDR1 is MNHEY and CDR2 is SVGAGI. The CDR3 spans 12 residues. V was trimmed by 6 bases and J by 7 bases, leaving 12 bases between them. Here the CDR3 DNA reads TGTGCCAGCAGCAGCCGGGGAGGTGGCTACACCTTC. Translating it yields CASSSRGGGYTF.

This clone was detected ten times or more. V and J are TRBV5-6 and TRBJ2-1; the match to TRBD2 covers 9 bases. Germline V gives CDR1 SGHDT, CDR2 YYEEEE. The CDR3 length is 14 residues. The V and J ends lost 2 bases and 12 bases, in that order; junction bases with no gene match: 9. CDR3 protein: CASSFGGRDTVQFF. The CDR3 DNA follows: TGTGCCAGCAGCTTCGGCGGGAGGGACACGGTGCAGTTCTTC.

The CDR3 here is CSVGADTQYF. The CDR3 nucleotides are TGCAGCGTGGGGGCGGATACGCAGTATTTT. The chain uses TRBV29-1 and TRBJ2-3, with a possible D match to TRBD1 (6 bases). With 6 bases removed from V and 6 bases from J, the gap between germline ends came to 7 bases. CDR1 is SQVTM and CDR2 is ANQGSEA in the germline V gene. The length of the CDR3 is 10 residues.

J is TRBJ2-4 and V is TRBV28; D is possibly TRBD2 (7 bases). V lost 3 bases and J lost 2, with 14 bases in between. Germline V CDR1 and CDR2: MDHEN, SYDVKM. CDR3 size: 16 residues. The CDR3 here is CASSLPWGGTKNIQYF. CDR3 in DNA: TGTGCCAGCAGTTTGCCTTGGGGGGGCACCAAAAACATTCAGTACTTC.

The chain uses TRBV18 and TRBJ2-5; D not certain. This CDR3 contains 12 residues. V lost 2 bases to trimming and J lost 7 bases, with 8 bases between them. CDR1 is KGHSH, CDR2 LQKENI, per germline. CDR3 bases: TGTGCCAGCTCACCAATTGGCGGGACCCAGTACTTC. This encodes CASSPIGGTQYF.

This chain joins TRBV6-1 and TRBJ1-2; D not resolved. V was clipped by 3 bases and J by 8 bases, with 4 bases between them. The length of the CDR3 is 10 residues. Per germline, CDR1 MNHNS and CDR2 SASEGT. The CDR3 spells CASSEQGYTF. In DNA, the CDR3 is TGTGCCAGCAGTGAGCAAGGCTACACCTTC.

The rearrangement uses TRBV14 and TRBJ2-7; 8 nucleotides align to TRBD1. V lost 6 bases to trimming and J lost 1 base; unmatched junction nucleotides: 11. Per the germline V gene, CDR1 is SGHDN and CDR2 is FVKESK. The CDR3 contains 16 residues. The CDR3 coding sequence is TGTGCCAGCAGACCCAGGGGGCTCCCTTCTTCCTACGAGCAGTACTTC. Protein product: CASRPRGLPSSYEQYF.

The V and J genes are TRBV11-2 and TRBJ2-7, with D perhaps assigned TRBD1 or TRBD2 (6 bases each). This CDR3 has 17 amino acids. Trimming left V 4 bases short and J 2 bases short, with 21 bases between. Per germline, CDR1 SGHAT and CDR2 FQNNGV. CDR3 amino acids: CASSSYLQGGLPYEQYF. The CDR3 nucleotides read TGTGCCAGCAGCTCATATTTACAGGGAGGACTCCCCTACGAGCAGTACTTC.

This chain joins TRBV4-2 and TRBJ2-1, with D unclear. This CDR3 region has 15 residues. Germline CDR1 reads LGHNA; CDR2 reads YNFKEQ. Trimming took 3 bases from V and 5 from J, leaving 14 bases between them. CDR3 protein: CASSQGSKRDNEQFF. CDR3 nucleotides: TGTGCCAGCAGCCAGGGAAGCAAACGTGACAATGAGCAGTTCTTC.

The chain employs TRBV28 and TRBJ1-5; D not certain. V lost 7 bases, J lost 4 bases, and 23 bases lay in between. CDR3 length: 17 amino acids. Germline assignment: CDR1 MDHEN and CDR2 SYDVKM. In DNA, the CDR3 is TGTGCCAGCAACGAACGTTGGGAGGCAGGAAGAAATCAGCCCCAGCATTTT. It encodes CASNERWEAGRNQPQHF.

This chain's CDR3 is CAISPQGAQTQYF. The CDR3 DNA reads TGTGCCATCAGTCCTCAGGGGGCTCAAACGCAGTATTTT. The chain uses TRBV10-3 and TRBJ2-3; 8 bases are shared with TRBD1. Trimming cost V 5 bases and J 9 bases; bases outside gene matches: 7. CDR1 is ENHRY and CDR2 is SYGVKD in the germline V gene. This CDR3 has 13 residues.

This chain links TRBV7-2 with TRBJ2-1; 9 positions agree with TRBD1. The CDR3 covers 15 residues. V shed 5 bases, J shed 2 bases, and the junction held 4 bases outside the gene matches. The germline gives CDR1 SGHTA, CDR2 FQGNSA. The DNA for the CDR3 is TGTGCCAGCAGCCCCGACAGGGGGACCTACAATGAGCAGTTCTTC. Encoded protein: CASSPDRGTYNEQFF.

CDR3 nucleotide sequence: TGCGCCAGCAGCACGGACGCGTCGAACACCGGGGAGCTGTTTTTT. Amino acid sequence: CASSTDASNTGELFF. V gene TRBV5-1 combines with J gene TRBJ2-2; D not certain. V was shortened by 4 bases and J by 0 bases, with 10 bases between the two germline ends. CDR3 length: 15 residues. Germline V gene sequence: CDR1 SGHRS, CDR2 YFSETQ.